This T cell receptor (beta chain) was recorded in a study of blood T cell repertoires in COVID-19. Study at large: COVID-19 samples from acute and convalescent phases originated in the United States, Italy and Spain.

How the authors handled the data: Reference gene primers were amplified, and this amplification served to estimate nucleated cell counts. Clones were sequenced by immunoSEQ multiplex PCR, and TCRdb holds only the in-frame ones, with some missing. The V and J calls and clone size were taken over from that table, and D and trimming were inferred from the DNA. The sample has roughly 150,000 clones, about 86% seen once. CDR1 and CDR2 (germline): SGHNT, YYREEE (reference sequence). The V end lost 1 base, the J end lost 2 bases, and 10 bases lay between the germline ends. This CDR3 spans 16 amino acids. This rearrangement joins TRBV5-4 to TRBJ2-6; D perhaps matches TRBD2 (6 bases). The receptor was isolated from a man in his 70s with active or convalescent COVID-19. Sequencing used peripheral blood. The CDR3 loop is CASSLWRAPGANVLTF. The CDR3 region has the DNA TGTGCCAGCAGCTTGTGGAGGGCGCCTGGGGCCAACGTCCTGACTTTC.